This T cell receptor beta chain was sequenced during a study of post-analysis software for immune sequencing data. The study's findings and limits: Controls showed lower frequencies than patients for five TRBV segments, and TRBV5-6, TRBV5-1 and TRBV20-1 were among these.

Concerning this clonotype itself: Its antigen remains unidentified.

Germline CDR1 and CDR2: SGHRS and YFSETQ. V was trimmed by 0 bases and J by 6 bases, leaving 12 bases between them. The length of the CDR3 is 14 residues. Unique molecular identifiers were present in the TCR beta cDNA libraries. From the PCR reads, TCRdb called clonotypes with MiXCR, one entry per CDR3 protein. The table lists approximately 570,000 distinct CDR3 sequences, roughly 47% of them singletons. The sample taken for sequencing was blood. The chain employs TRBV5-1 and TRBJ1-1, with a tentative D call TRBD1 (5 bases). The receptor comes from a girl aged 10 to 17 with multiple sclerosis. CDR3 sequence reads: CASSLAQGPAEAFF. The CDR3 DNA is TGCGCCAGCAGCTTGGCCCAGGGTCCGGCTGAAGCTTTCTTT.